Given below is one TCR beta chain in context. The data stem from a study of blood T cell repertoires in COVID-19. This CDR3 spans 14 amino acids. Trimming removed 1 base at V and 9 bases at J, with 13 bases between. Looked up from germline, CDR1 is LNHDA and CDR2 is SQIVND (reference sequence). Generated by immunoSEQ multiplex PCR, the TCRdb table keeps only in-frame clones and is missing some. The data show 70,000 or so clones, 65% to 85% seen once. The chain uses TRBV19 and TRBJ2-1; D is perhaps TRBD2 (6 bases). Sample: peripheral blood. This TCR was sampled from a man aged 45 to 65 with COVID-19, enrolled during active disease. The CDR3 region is CASSIGGLNPEQFF. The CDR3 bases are TGTGCCAGTAGTATAGGAGGACTAAATCCTGAGCAGTTCTTC.